The next 32 T cell receptor beta chains were all read from a single sample in a study of cytomegalovirus exposure and HLA in healthy donors. Vbeta (60) and Jbeta (13) primers were used in the PCR. Produced via immunoSEQ multiplex PCR; TCRdb's table is partial and in-frame only. Among about 100,000 clones listed, 65% to 80% were seen once. The sequencing sample was made of PBMCs. These receptors were obtained from a woman between 45 and 65 years old in good health and CMV-seropositive.

This chain joins TRBV2 and TRBJ2-3, with TRBD2 matching over 10 bases. The CDR3 covers 15 residues. Unmatched junction bases numbered 9, after V lost 7 bases and J lost 5 bases. Germline assignment: CDR1 SNHLY and CDR2 FYNNEI. The CDR3, as DNA: TGTGCCAGCACCCCCAGCGGGGGGGCGGGAGATACGCAGTATTTT. Its protein product is CASTPSGGAGDTQYF. Full variable domain (missing parts from reference TRBV2 and TRBJ2-3): EPEVTQTPSHQVTQMGQEVILRCVPISNHLYFYWYRQILGQKVEFLVSFYNNEISEKSEIFDDQFSVERPDGSNFTLKIRSTKLEDSAMYFCASTPSGGAGDTQYFGPGTRLTVL.

The chain couples TRBV10-3 to TRBJ2-3, with TRBD2 matching over 13 bases. The CDR3 is 16 residues long. Germline values: CDR1 ENHRY, CDR2 SYGVKD. V gave up 10 bases and J gave up 3 bases; unmatched junction bases: 10. The CDR3 coding sequence is TGTGCCACCCACCCTGGACTAGCGGGAGAAACAGATACGCAGTATTTT. As protein: CATHPGLAGETDTQYF.

The rearrangement joins TRBV19 to TRBJ2-5, with TRBD2 matching over 10 bases. Germline V lookup: CDR1 LNHDA, CDR2 SQIVND (reference sequence). With 4 bases clipped from V and 2 bases from J, the junction kept 13 bases outside the gene matches. The CDR3 sequence is 18 residues long. Here the CDR3 DNA reads TGTGCCAGTAGTACTTCCTGGACTAGCGGACTAATTCAAGAGACCCAGTACTTC. It yields the protein CASSTSWTSGLIQETQYF.

Turning to this clone: At one boundary the junction diverges from the germline segment, which might be a read error. The chain's CDR3 is CSSSLFHAANYGYTF. DNA of the CDR3: TGTTCCAGCAGCTTATTCCATGCGGCTAACTATGGCTACACCTTC. The V gene is TRBV7-9, the J gene TRBJ1-2; no definite D call. The CDR3 has 15 residues. CDR1 and CDR2 (germline): SEHNR, FQNEAQ (reference sequence). Drawing the rest from reference TRBV7-9 and TRBJ1-2, the complete variable domain is DTGVSQNPRHKITKRGQNVTFRCDPISEHNRLYWYRQTLGQGPEFLTYFQNEAQLEKSRLLSDRFSAERPKGSFSTLEIQRTEQGDSAMYLCSSSLFHAANYGYTFGSGTRLTVV.

The V gene is TRBV19, the J gene TRBJ1-1, with 8 bases lining up with TRBD1. Germline V gene sequence: CDR1 LNHDA, CDR2 SQIVND (reference sequence). Germline trimming cut 4 bases from V and 5 bases from J; bases unmatched to any gene: 6. The CDR3 runs to 14 residues. CDR3 protein: CASSTDRARTEAFF. CDR3 bases: TGTGCCAGTAGTACGGACAGGGCGAGGACTGAAGCTTTCTTT.

This chain links TRBV5-1 with TRBJ2-2, with 10 bases that match TRBD2. V shed 2 bases, J shed 2 bases, and the junction held 6 bases outside the gene matches. This CDR3 contains 17 residues. Germline-derived CDR1 and CDR2 are SGHRS and YFSETQ. The CDR3, as DNA: TGCGCCAGCAGCTTCTACGGACTAGCGGCAAACACCGGGGAGCTGTTTTTT. This translates into CASSFYGLAANTGELFF.

The chain joins TRBV7-2 to TRBJ2-6, with TRBD1 identical over 7 bases. The CDR3 totals 19 residues. Germline lookup yields CDR1 SGHTA and CDR2 FQGNSA. V was clipped by 5 bases and J by 0 bases; unmatched bases: 13. This chain's CDR3 is CASSLGTANPTSGANVLTF. DNA for the CDR3: TGTGCCAGCAGCCTCGGGACAGCAAATCCCACCTCTGGGGCCAACGTCCTGACTTTC.

The genes are TRBV2 and TRBJ2-7; possible D gene TRBD1, 7 bases. Germline V gives CDR1 SNHLY, CDR2 FYNNEI. The CDR3 extends over 15 amino acids. Between the trimmed V and J ends, which lost 2 bases and 5 bases, there was a span of 16 bases. Here the CDR3 DNA reads TGTGCCAGCAGTGAATTGGGGCAGGGGGGACACGAGCAGTACTTC. Translating gives CASSELGQGGHEQYF.

The chain joins TRBV2 to TRBJ2-3; 9 positions match TRBD2. V lost 4 bases, J lost 3 bases, and 8 bases stayed unmatched. This CDR3 spans 16 amino acids. The germline gives CDR1 SNHLY, CDR2 FYNNEI. CDR3 protein: CASSVLGLAGTDTQYF. CDR3 nucleotide sequence: TGTGCCAGCAGTGTCTTAGGGCTAGCGGGGACAGATACGCAGTATTTT.

The chain has TRBV7-6 and TRBJ2-6, with TRBD2 as a possible D gene (5 bases). The CDR3 contains 14 residues. The germline V and J ends were trimmed by 7 bases and 4 bases, with 11 bases remaining between them. CDR1 and CDR2 (germline): SGHVS, FNYEAQ. CDR3 amino acids: CASNTGYGANVLTF. CDR3 nucleotide sequence: TGTGCCAGCAACACGGGGTACGGGGCCAACGTCCTGACTTTC.

The rearrangement uses TRBV19 and TRBJ2-7, with D perhaps matching TRBD1 (6 bases). The germline V gene encodes CDR1 LNHDA and CDR2 SQIVND (reference sequence). V gave up 3 bases and J gave up 3 bases, with 12 bases separating them. CDR3 length: 14 amino acids. This chain's CDR3 is CASSITQGGYEQYF. The DNA for the CDR3 is TGTGCCAGTAGTATCACACAGGGCGGCTACGAGCAGTACTTC.

The V call is TRBV7-3, the J call TRBJ1-2, with TRBD1 matching 9 bases. Unmatched junction bases numbered 9, after V lost 5 bases and J lost 8 bases. Germline V gene sequence: CDR1 SGHTA, CDR2 FQGTGA. This CDR3 contains 14 residues. In DNA form, the CDR3 reads TGTGCCAGCAGCCTTACGGGGACAGGGAGCGGCTACACCTTC. This codes for CASSLTGTGSGYTF.

V gene TRBV30 combines with J gene TRBJ1-3; D uncertain. Trimming stripped 1 base from V and 0 bases from J, with 16 bases between. The germline V gene has CDR1 GTSNPN and CDR2 SVGIG (reference sequence). This CDR3 comprises 17 residues. The CDR3 nucleotides are TGTGCCTGGAGTGCATTCCATGGCACCTTCTCTGGAAACACCATATATTTT. Amino acids: CAWSAFHGTFSGNTIYF.

This chain links TRBV11-2 with TRBJ1-2; 8 positions match TRBD1. Germline assignment: CDR1 SGHAT and CDR2 FQNNGV. With V trimmed by 0 bases and J by 5 bases, 5 bases remained unmatched. The CDR3 consists of 15 residues. The CDR3 here is CASSLEGTGGYGYTF. Written as DNA, the CDR3 is TGTGCCAGCAGCTTAGAGGGGACAGGAGGTTATGGCTACACCTTC.

This clone occurred a few times. The chain employs TRBV9 and TRBJ1-4; no definite D call. Between the trimmed V and J ends, which lost 0 bases and 2 bases, there was a span of 8 bases. Germline CDR1 SGDLS, CDR2 YYNGEE. This CDR3 spans 15 amino acids. Here the CDR3 DNA reads TGTGCCAGCAGCGTAGGAGCTTCCACTAATGAAAAACTGTTTTTT. This codes for CASSVGASTNEKLFF.

V usage is TRBV25-1 and J usage is TRBJ1-3, with 8 bases matching TRBD1. Germline V CDR1 and CDR2: MGHDK, SYGVNS. The CDR3 loop spans 16 amino acids. The V segment lost 6 bases and the J segment 3 bases; nucleotides outside the gene matches: 10. The CDR3 coding sequence is TGTGCCAGCAGAGGCCCCAGGGGGCGCAGTGGAAACACCATATATTTT. This encodes CASRGPRGRSGNTIYF.

The DNA for the CDR3 is TGTGCCTGGAGTTCCGGGACAGTTAATGAAAAACTGTTTTTT. It is translated as CAWSSGTVNEKLFF. This chain links TRBV30 with TRBJ1-4, with 7 bases fitting TRBD1. The junction had 4 bases not matched to a gene; V was cut back by 2 bases and J by 4 bases. CDR1 and CDR2 from the germline V gene are GTSNPN and SVGIG (reference sequence). The CDR3 consists of 14 residues.

This chain uses TRBV19 with TRBJ2-3; 10 positions match TRBD1. CDR3 length: 15 residues. In germline, CDR1 is LNHDA, CDR2 SQIVND (reference sequence). With V trimmed by 3 bases and J by 4 bases, 4 bases remained unmatched. In DNA form, the CDR3 reads TGTGCCAGTAGTATCCCCGGGACAGGGGCAGATACGCAGTATTTT. Amino acid sequence: CASSIPGTGADTQYF.

This clone has a single count. The V gene is TRBV6-6, the J gene TRBJ2-2, with D maybe TRBD2 (5 bases). This CDR3 region has 15 residues. V lost 2 bases and J 6 bases, leaving 13 bases between the germline ends. Per the germline V gene, CDR1 is MNHNY and CDR2 is SVGAGI (reference sequence). CDR3 region: CASSYSTSYPGELFF. The CDR3, as DNA: TGTGCCAGCAGTTACAGTACTAGTTACCCCGGGGAGCTGTTTTTT.

On this clone itself: At one end, the junction sequence differs from germline, possibly due to a read error. The chain employs TRBV6-1 and TRBJ2-1, with D possibly matching TRBD1 (5 bases). There are 13 residues in the CDR3. Germline CDR1 reads MNHNS; CDR2 reads SASEGT. CDR3 protein: CASREGAYNEQFF. The CDR3 nucleotides read TGTGCCAGCAGAGAAGGGGCTTACAATGAGCAGTTCTTC.

In this sample, this clone turned up a few times. The V call is TRBV9, the J call TRBJ1-1, with D perhaps matching TRBD1 (6 bases). Trimming took off 5 bases at V and 1 base at J, with 15 bases between the two ends. This CDR3 is 15 amino acids long. Germline values: CDR1 SGDLS, CDR2 YYNGEE. CDR3 sequence (DNA): TGTGCCAGCAGTGCTTTTTCGGGACAGAACACTGAAGCTTTCTTT. This sequence encodes CASSAFSGQNTEAFF.

The rearrangement joins TRBV14 to TRBJ1-3; no reliable D call. Germline CDR1 reads SGHDN; CDR2 reads FVKESK. The length of the CDR3 is 13 residues. The V and J ends lost 0 bases and 6 bases respectively, with 6 bases between them. The CDR3 loop reads CASSQEVVNTIYF. DNA for the CDR3: TGTGCCAGCAGCCAAGAGGTAGTAAACACCATATATTTT. Variable domain in full (rest from reference TRBV14 and TRBJ1-3): EAGVTQFPSHSVIEKGQTVTLRCDPISGHDNLYWYRRVMGKEIKFLLHFVKESKQDESGMPNNRFLAERTGGTYSTLKVQPAELEDSGVYFCASSQEVVNTIYFGEGSWLTVV.

V and J are TRBV6-1 and TRBJ1-1; no clear D. Per the germline V gene, CDR1 is MNHNS and CDR2 is SASEGT. CDR3 size: 11 residues. The CDR3 nucleotides read TGTGCATTACTGAGGAACACTGAAGCTTTCTTT. Translation: CALLRNTEAFF.

This clone turned up a few times. The rearrangement uses TRBV7-2 and TRBJ1-5; TRBD1 agrees at 7 bases. V lost 3 bases, J lost 3 bases, and 5 bases stayed unmatched. The CDR3 runs 15 residues. CDR1 and CDR2 from the germline V gene are SGHTA and FQGNSA. CDR3 loop: CASSFAGGYNQPQHF. The CDR3 DNA is TGTGCCAGCAGCTTCGCAGGGGGTTACAATCAGCCCCAGCATTTT.

In regard to this clone: Germline is not matched at one junction end, which may reflect a read error. CDR3 in amino acids: CSSSFSGTEQFF. The DNA for the CDR3 is TGTTCCAGCAGCTTCTCCGGGACAGAACAGTTCTTC. The chain couples TRBV7-9 to TRBJ2-1; the match to TRBD1 covers 7 bases. The CDR3 has 12 residues. Germline-derived CDR1 and CDR2 are SEHNR and FQNEAQ (reference sequence). Variable domain in full (rest from reference TRBV7-9 and TRBJ2-1): DTGVSQNPRHKITKRGQNVTFRCDPISEHNRLYWYRQTLGQGPEFLTYFQNEAQLEKSRLLSDRFSAERPKGSFSTLEIQRTEQGDSAMYLCSSSFSGTEQFFGPGTRLTVL.

The J gene is TRBJ1-1, the V gene TRBV2, with D maybe TRBD1 (6 bases). The length of the CDR3 is 12 residues. CDR1 is SNHLY and CDR2 is FYNNEI in the germline V gene. Between the trimmed V and J ends, which lost 8 bases and 10 bases, there was a span of 17 bases. DNA of the CDR3: TGTGCCAGCGGTATAGAGGGACAAGGAGCTTTCTTT. Amino acid sequence: CASGIEGQGAFF.

The CDR3 is CASSRRQQNVRGANVLTF. The CDR3 nucleotides read TGTGCCAGCAGTCGACGACAGCAGAATGTGCGTGGGGCCAACGTCCTGACTTTC. The chain links TRBV27 to TRBJ2-6; D might be TRBD1 (5 bases). The ends were cut back, 5 bases at V and 3 bases at J, with 20 bases in the middle. The V gene's germline CDR1 is MNHEY and CDR2 SMNVEV (reference sequence). This CDR3 region has 18 residues.

The chain has TRBV7-9 and TRBJ1-2; 9 bases align to TRBD1. Germline lookup yields CDR1 SEHNR and CDR2 FQNEAQ (reference sequence). The CDR3 sequence is 15 residues long. J gave up 5 bases and V 3 bases, and 7 bases lay outside the gene matches. The CDR3 DNA sequence: TGTGCCAGCAGCTTCCGGGACAGGGAAGAATATGGCTACACCTTC. Translated, it gives CASSFRDREEYGYTF.

This chain links TRBV27 with TRBJ1-1; possible D gene TRBD1, 6 bases. CDR1 is MNHEY and CDR2 is SMNVEV in the germline V gene (reference sequence). Trimming cost V 0 bases and J 6 bases, with 14 bases left between them. This CDR3 has 15 amino acids. Written as DNA, the CDR3 is TGTGCCAGCAGTTTATCTCCAGGGGCTTTAGCTGAAGCTTTCTTT. Encoded protein: CASSLSPGALAEAFF.

In this sample, this clone turned up a few times. V and J are TRBV4-1 and TRBJ1-1; 8 nucleotides align to TRBD1. CDR1 MGHRA and CDR2 YSYEKL come from the germline V gene. V lost 0 bases and J lost 8; bases outside the gene matches: 14. The CDR3 contains 17 residues. The CDR3 nucleotides are TGCGCCAGCAGCCAAGATCCCCACCTTACAGGGGGACAGGAAGCTTTCTTT. This translates into CASSQDPHLTGGQEAFF.

This chain links TRBV25-1 with TRBJ1-2; D perhaps matches TRBD1 (5 bases). Trimming removed 4 bases from V and 2 bases from J, with 8 bases in between. Germline lookup yields CDR1 MGHDK and CDR2 SYGVNS. The CDR3 length is 13 residues. CDR3 sequence (DNA): TGTGCCAGCAGTGGGGGGGGGAACTATGGCTACACCTTC. Translating gives CASSGGGNYGYTF.

CDR3 in amino acids: CASSSLGHGKDTEAFF. CDR3 sequence (DNA): TGTGCCAGCAGTTCCCTGGGCCACGGGAAGGATACTGAAGCTTTCTTT. V is TRBV27 and J is TRBJ1-1; D is unresolved. The germline V gene encodes CDR1 MNHEY and CDR2 SMNVEV (reference sequence). CDR3 size: 16 residues. V lost 4 bases, J lost 5 bases, and 20 bases lay in between.